These 26 T cell receptor beta chains were all obtained from the same sample, sequenced in a study of T cells after yellow fever vaccination (dated by TCRdb to about 2019). Library preparation employed 5' RACE. The data were produced on an Illumina NovaSeq 6000. The public reads were reprocessed in TCRdb via fastp at Q25 and MiXCR, keeping in-frame beta chains. Each record represents a unique CDR3 protein, reported with the most common genes and DNA among its rows. This sample gives fewer than 450,000 distinct CDR3 sequences in total; about 4% of them show up just once. The ten top clones hold more than 20% of the sample. The treatment or condition tag for this specimen amounts to: live attenuated yellow fever vaccine strain. The sequencing here drew on PBMCs, taken 5 days after the yellow fever booster vaccination. The receptors were sampled from a man between 18 and 29 years old who received the YFV17D yellow fever vaccine.

The chain recombines TRBV20-1 with TRBJ2-5; 9 bases map to TRBD2. Germline CDR1 and CDR2: DFQATT and SNEGSKA (reference sequence). The CDR3 is 16 amino acids. The CDR3 DNA is TGCAGCCATCACTTAGCGGGGGCTATGCCCCAAGAGACCCAGTACTTC. It translates to CSHHLAGAMPQETQYF.

This clonotype was detected a few times. V is TRBV4-1 and J is TRBJ2-1, with 9 bases fitting TRBD2. Germline V gene data show CDR1 as MGHRA and CDR2 as YSYEKL. The CDR3 length is 18 residues. Unmatched junction bases numbered 16, after V lost 3 bases and J lost 7 bases. CDR3 nucleotide sequence: TGCGCCAGCAGCCACCCCTCCAGGCCTAGCGGGGTAAGAAATGAGCAGTTCTTC. Its protein is CASSHPSRPSGVRNEQFF.

This clonotype appeared many times. This chain uses TRBV11-2 with TRBJ1-3; D ambiguous. The germline V and J ends were trimmed by 5 bases and 4 bases, with 6 bases remaining between them. There are 12 residues in the CDR3. The germline gives CDR1 SGHAT, CDR2 FQNNGV. The CDR3 DNA sequence: TGTGCCAGCAGCCCACAGGGAAACACCATATATTTT. This sequence encodes CASSPQGNTIYF.

In this sample, this clonotype turned up a few times. The chain joins TRBV4-3 to TRBJ2-2, with unresolved D. The CDR3 totals 15 residues. Germline V gene data show CDR1 as LGHNA and CDR2 as YSLEER. V shed 0 bases and J shed 7 bases, with 12 bases lying between them. CDR3 sequence reads: CASSQDEDLFGELFF. The CDR3, as DNA: TGCGCCAGCAGCCAAGACGAGGATCTCTTCGGGGAGCTGTTTTTT.

The J gene is TRBJ2-4, the V gene TRBV12-3 or TRBV12-4; a weak D match, TRBD1 (6 bases). Between the trimmed V and J ends, which lost 6 bases and 7 bases, there was a span of 13 bases. CDR3 length: 13 residues. Here the CDR3 reads CASSLDRGNIQYF. CDR3 bases: TGTGCCAGCAGCCTGGACAGAGGCAACATTCAGTACTTC.

The chain carries TRBV5-1 and TRBJ2-2; D not resolved. This CDR3 has 14 amino acids. V was shortened by 4 bases and J by 4 bases, with 11 bases between the two germline ends. Per germline, CDR1 SGHRS and CDR2 YFSETQ. The DNA of the CDR3 is TGCGCCAGCAGCGTAACCTCGGGCACCGGGGAGCTGTTTTTT. Translating it yields CASSVTSGTGELFF.

This clonotype was counted a few times. The chain uses TRBV27 and TRBJ2-3, with TRBD1 identical over 8 bases. Germline trimming cut 3 bases from V and 3 bases from J; bases unmatched to any gene: 17. Germline CDR1 is MNHEY and CDR2 is SMNVEV (reference sequence). The CDR3 totals 19 residues. The CDR3 sequence: CASSLKPTSGTGRTDTQYF. The CDR3 nucleotides are TGTGCCAGCAGTTTGAAGCCTACCTCCGGGACAGGCCGTACAGATACGCAGTATTTT.

This clonotype was detected a few times. V and J are TRBV7-2 and TRBJ2-2, with D unresolved. Looked up from germline, CDR1 is SGHTA and CDR2 is FQGNSA. The CDR3 contains 13 residues. V was shortened by 1 base and J by 6 bases, with 6 bases between the two germline ends. The CDR3: CASSLGPPGELFF. The CDR3 nucleotides read TGTGCCAGCAGCTTAGGGCCTCCCGGGGAGCTGTTTTTT.

This clonotype has just a few counts. The V call is TRBV5-1, the J call TRBJ1-5; possible D gene TRBD1, 5 bases. CDR1 SGHRS and CDR2 YFSETQ come from the germline V gene. The CDR3 length is 14 residues. V was pared by 4 bases and J by 3 bases, with 11 bases between. CDR3 amino acids: CASSEDGANQPQHF. The CDR3 region has the DNA TGCGCCAGCAGCGAGGATGGGGCCAATCAGCCCCAGCATTTT. The full variable domain, in which reference TRBV5-1 and TRBJ1-5 provide the parts outside the CDR3, is KAGVTQTPRYLIKTRGQQVTLSCSPISGHRSVSWYQQTPGQGLQFLFEYFSETQRNKGNFPGRFSGRQFSNSRSEMNVSTLELGDSALYLCASSEDGANQPQHFGDGTRLSIL.

This chain connects TRBV4-2 to TRBJ2-3; 8 bases agree with TRBD2. Germline CDR1 is LGHNA and CDR2 is YNFKEQ. The J segment lost 5 bases and the V segment lost 4 bases, leaving 14 bases of the junction unmatched. CDR3 length: 17 amino acids. The CDR3 loop reads CASSPPGLAGLEDTQYF. The CDR3 DNA sequence: TGTGCCAGCAGCCCCCCGGGGCTAGCGGGCTTAGAAGATACGCAGTATTTT.

In this sample, this clonotype turned up many times. The chain uses TRBV4-1 and TRBJ1-5, with 7 bases identical to TRBD1. Germline V gene data show CDR1 as MGHRA and CDR2 as YSYEKL. The CDR3 length is 16 residues. With V trimmed by 1 base and J by 2 bases, 5 bases remained unmatched. The CDR3 DNA reads TGCGCCAGCAGCCAAGTAACAGGGGCAGGCAATCAGCCCCAGCATTTT. This gives the protein CASSQVTGAGNQPQHF.

This clonotype was seen many times. The chain joins TRBV9 to TRBJ2-7; a possible D gene is TRBD1 (6 bases). CDR1 and CDR2 from the germline V gene are SGDLS and YYNGEE. V dropped 0 bases and J dropped 2 bases, with 12 bases sitting between them. The CDR3 extends over 15 amino acids. The CDR3, as DNA: TGTGCCAGCAGCGTAGGAGTCAGGGGACCCTACGAGCAGTACTTC. This encodes CASSVGVRGPYEQYF.

V usage is TRBV27 and J usage is TRBJ2-7; D tentatively reads TRBD1 or TRBD2 (5 bases each). This CDR3 region has 16 residues. Germline V gene lookup returns CDR1 MNHEY and CDR2 SMNVEV (reference sequence). V was clipped by 5 bases and J by 7 bases, with 24 bases between them. The CDR3 DNA follows: TGTGCCAGCAGTCCCGGGACGGTTGGCAGCGCGTTAGAGCAGTACTTC. It codes for CASSPGTVGSALEQYF.

This clonotype was seen more than once but under ten times. The chain recombines TRBV7-8 with TRBJ1-1; D may be TRBD1 (5 bases). V lost 5 bases to trimming and J lost 4 bases, with 17 bases between them. The CDR3 sequence is 15 residues long. Germline V gene data show CDR1 as SGHVS and CDR2 as FQNEAQ. As DNA, the CDR3 is TGTGCCAGCAGCAAGGGACGGCCGAGGAGCACTGAAGCTTTCTTT. It codes for CASSKGRPRSTEAFF.

This clonotype was seen repeatedly, ten times or more. The chain uses TRBV10-2 and TRBJ2-1; no clear D gene. This CDR3 is built from 14 residues. Per the germline V gene, CDR1 is WSHSY and CDR2 is SAAADI. V dropped 4 bases and J dropped 1 base, with 8 bases sitting between them. The CDR3 DNA reads as TGCGCCAGCAGTGCCGCTAGTTCCTACAATGAGCAGTTCTTC. It translates to CASSAASSYNEQFF.

This clonotype has at least ten counts. V usage is TRBV7-2 and J usage is TRBJ2-7, with 7 bases that match TRBD1. The CDR3 loop spans 14 amino acids. The ends lost 2 bases at V and 6 bases at J; junction bases unmatched: 7. Germline CDR1 and CDR2: SGHTA and FQGNSA. The CDR3 DNA sequence: TGTGCCAGCAGCTTATCCGGACAGGCGGGCGAGCAGTACGTC. This gives the protein CASSLSGQAGEQYV.

V gene TRBV7-3 combines with J gene TRBJ1-1, with D hard to call. V dropped 5 bases and J dropped 1 base, with 11 bases sitting between them. Germline V lookup: CDR1 SGHTA, CDR2 FQGTGA. This CDR3 contains 14 residues. In DNA form, the CDR3 reads TGTGCCAGCAGCCGCGCCAGCTCGAACACTGAAGCTTTCTTT. Translation gives CASSRASSNTEAFF.

The chain uses TRBV18 and TRBJ1-4; D unclear. Germline V gives CDR1 KGHSH, CDR2 LQKENI. The V gene lost 2 bases and the J gene lost 5 bases, with 18 bases spanning the gap. CDR3 length: 17 residues. CDR3 sequence reads: CASSPNFGPGVNEKLFF. The CDR3 DNA is TGTGCCAGCTCACCAAATTTTGGACCCGGGGTGAATGAAAAACTGTTTTTT. The variable domain in full, with the rest retrieved from reference TRBV18 and TRBJ1-4, is NAGVMQNPRHLVRRRGQEARLRCSPMKGHSHVYWYRQLPEEGLKFMVYLQKENIIDESGMPKERFSAEFPKEGPSILRIQQVVRGDSAAYFCASSPNFGPGVNEKLFFGSGTQLSVL.

The V and J genes are TRBV28 and TRBJ1-1, with 7 nucleotides matching TRBD1. The ends lost 3 bases at V and 10 bases at J; junction bases unmatched: 2. Germline assignment: CDR1 MDHEN and CDR2 SYDVKM. The CDR3 sequence is 11 residues long. CDR3 coding DNA: TGTGCCAGCAGTTTTCACAGGGGAGCTTTCTTT. Translation: CASSFHRGAFF.

The CDR3 is CAISGPGGSGQPQHF. The CDR3 DNA reads TGTGCCATCAGTGGACCAGGGGGGTCAGGTCAGCCCCAGCATTTT. The chain combines TRBV10-3 with TRBJ1-5, with 7 nucleotides matching TRBD1. CDR3 length: 15 amino acids. J lost 6 bases, V lost 4 bases, and 9 bases had no gene match. CDR1 and CDR2 (germline): ENHRY, SYGVKD.

The chain is built from TRBV12-3 or TRBV12-4 and TRBJ2-3, with TRBD2 matching 8 bases. V dropped 3 bases and J dropped 2; count of bases not matched to a gene: 4. The CDR3 loop spans 15 amino acids. The CDR3 nucleotides read TGTGCCAGCAGTTTGGTGCGGGGGGCCACAGATACGCAGTATTTT. This encodes CASSLVRGATDTQYF.

This clonotype was counted only a few times. This chain uses TRBV3-1 with TRBJ2-2; a weak D match, TRBD1 (6 bases). This CDR3 region has 15 residues. V was clipped by 2 bases and J by 4 bases, with 11 bases between them. Germline V CDR1 and CDR2: LGHDT, YNNKEL (reference sequence). The CDR3 here is CASSQNRASTGELFF. The CDR3 DNA is TGTGCCAGCAGCCAAAACAGGGCTAGCACCGGGGAGCTGTTTTTT.

This clonotype showed up just a few times. The chain uses TRBV3-1 and TRBJ1-5; tentatively, D is TRBD1 (6 bases). The length of the CDR3 is 11 residues. Trimming cost V 1 base and J 13 bases, with 8 bases left between them. From germline, CDR1 is LGHDT and CDR2 YNNKEL (reference sequence). The CDR3 is CASSQGGQQHF. The CDR3 DNA sequence: TGTGCCAGCAGCCAAGGGGGACAACAGCATTTT. Full variable domain (outside the CDR3, taken from reference TRBV3-1 and TRBJ1-5): DTAVSQTPKYLVTQMGNDKSIKCEQNLGHDTMYWYKQDSKKFLKIMFSYNNKELIINETVPNRFSPKSPDKAHLNLHINSLELGDSAVYFCASSQGGQQHFGDGTRLSIL.

In its sample, this clonotype was seen many times. The chain joins TRBV7-9 to TRBJ1-1; D possibly corresponds to TRBD1 (5 bases). V was pared by 5 bases and J by 0 bases, with 16 bases between. The germline V gene has CDR1 SEHNR and CDR2 FQNEAQ (reference sequence). This CDR3 is 16 amino acids long. CDR3 coding DNA: TGTGCCAGCAGCCCGACGACAGCCGCTTTGAACACTGAAGCTTTCTTT. Translating gives CASSPTTAALNTEAFF.

In this sample, this clonotype turned up a few times. V usage is TRBV19 and J usage is TRBJ1-2; TRBD1 matches 7 bases. V shed 5 bases and J 4 bases; nucleotides not matched to a gene: 13. This CDR3 comprises 16 residues. Germline loops: CDR1 LNHDA, CDR2 SQIVND (reference sequence). The CDR3 DNA reads TGTGCCAGTAGTGATATCGGCACACAGGGGATCTATGGCTACACCTTC. It translates to CASSDIGTQGIYGYTF.

This clonotype was counted many times. This chain joins TRBV6-5 and TRBJ1-5, with D unresolved. The germline CDR1 and CDR2 sequences are MNHEY and SVGAGI. V shed 6 bases and J shed 0 bases, with 12 bases lying between them. There are 15 residues in the CDR3. The CDR3 sequence is CASSAGVYSNQPQHF. The CDR3 DNA is TGTGCCAGCAGCGCGGGAGTTTATAGCAATCAGCCCCAGCATTTT.